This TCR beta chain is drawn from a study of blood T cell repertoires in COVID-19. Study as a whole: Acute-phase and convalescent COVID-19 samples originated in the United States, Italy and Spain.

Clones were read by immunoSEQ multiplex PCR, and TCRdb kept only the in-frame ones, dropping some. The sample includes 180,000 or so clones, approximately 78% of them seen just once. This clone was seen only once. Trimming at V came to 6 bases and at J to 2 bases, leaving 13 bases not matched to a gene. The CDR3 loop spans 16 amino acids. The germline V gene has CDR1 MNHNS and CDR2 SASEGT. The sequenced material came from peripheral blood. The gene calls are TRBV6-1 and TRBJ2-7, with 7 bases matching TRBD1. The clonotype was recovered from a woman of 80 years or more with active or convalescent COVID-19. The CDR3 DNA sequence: TGTGCCAGCAGAGAAAGGAACCGGGACAGTCCCTACGAGCAGTACTTC. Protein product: CASRERNRDSPYEQYF.